These 30 T cell receptor beta chains came from one sample sequenced in a study of blood T cell repertoires in COVID-19. Profiled with immunoSEQ multiplex PCR; TCRdb holds only in-frame clones, not every one. The repertoire holds approximately 330,000 clones, with approximately 87% as singletons. The sequenced sample consisted of peripheral blood. These receptors all come from a woman aged 50 to 60 with active or convalescent COVID-19.

This clone was detected once. This chain uses TRBV28 with TRBJ2-7, with D perhaps TRBD2 (5 bases). The CDR3 totals 14 residues. Germline V CDR1 and CDR2: MDHEN, SYDVKM. Trimming took 7 bases from V and 2 from J, leaving 15 bases between them. CDR3 residues: CASNPPEGPYEQYF. DNA for the CDR3: TGTGCCAGCAATCCCCCAGAGGGCCCCTACGAGCAGTACTTC.

Worth noting for this clone: The sample has other DNA sequences that encode this CDR3 too. The V gene is TRBV27, the J gene TRBJ2-2, with D uncertain. This CDR3 has 14 residues. V lost 6 bases to trimming and J lost 2 bases, with 10 bases between them. Germline-derived CDR1 and CDR2 are MNHEY and SMNVEV (reference sequence). CDR3 in amino acids: CASSRQTNTGELFF. The CDR3 nucleotides read TGTGCCAGCAGCCGCCAGACTAACACCGGGGAGCTGTTTTTT.

This chain joins TRBV18 and TRBJ2-7; a possible D gene is TRBD2 (5 bases). The germline V gene has CDR1 KGHSH and CDR2 LQKENI. Trimming removed 0 bases from V and 6 bases from J, with 15 bases in between. The CDR3 covers 15 residues. CDR3 in DNA: TGTGCCAGCTCACCACCATATGACTACGGCTCCGAGCAGTACTTC. The encoded protein is CASSPPYDYGSEQYF.

As regards this clone: An end of the junction does not agree with germline; a read error may underlie this. This sequence joins TRBV7-2 and TRBJ1-5; D not resolved. The germline V gene has CDR1 SGHTA and CDR2 FQGNSA. The CDR3 runs 13 residues. This chain's CDR3 is CASSLQFLQPRHF. The CDR3 DNA is TGTGCCAGCAGCTTGCAGTTCTTACAGCCCCGGCATTTT.

In the case of this clone: At one of its ends the junction is not consistent with the germline gene, which may arise from a read error. The rearrangement joins TRBV4-2 to TRBJ2-7, with 13 nucleotides matching TRBD2. Germline V gives CDR1 LGHNA, CDR2 YNFKEQ. This CDR3 has 15 residues. This chain's CDR3 is CASTQTSGGAYEQYF. The CDR3 nucleotides are TGTGCCAGCACCCAAACTAGCGGGGGGGCCTACGAGCAGTACTTC.

This chain links TRBV4-2 with TRBJ1-5; the match to TRBD1 covers 7 bases. V dropped 0 bases and J dropped 0; count of bases not matched to a gene: 8. The germline V gene has CDR1 LGHNA and CDR2 YNFKEQ. The CDR3 loop spans 18 amino acids. CDR3 DNA sequence: TGTGCCAGCAGCCAAGAGTGGGACACAGGGGCTAGCAATCAGCCCCAGCATTTT. This sequence encodes CASSQEWDTGASNQPQHF.

The J gene is TRBJ2-1, the V gene TRBV5-1; 11 positions agree with TRBD2. The CDR3 consists of 18 residues. With V trimmed by 0 bases and J by 0 bases, 5 bases remained unmatched. In germline, CDR1 is SGHRS, CDR2 YFSETQ. CDR3 sequence reads: CASSLGTSGSSSYNEQFF. DNA for the CDR3: TGCGCCAGCAGCTTGGGGACTAGCGGGTCGAGCTCCTACAATGAGCAGTTCTTC.

The genes are TRBV15 and TRBJ1-3; no clear D gene. Per germline, CDR1 LNHNV and CDR2 YYDKDF (reference sequence). The ends were cut back, 2 bases at V and 3 bases at J, with 23 bases in the middle. The CDR3 runs to 19 residues. The CDR3: CATSRRIASVPAGGNTIYF. The CDR3 DNA sequence: TGTGCCACCAGCAGAAGAATTGCATCGGTCCCGGCGGGTGGAAACACCATATATTTT.

The chain links TRBV7-3 to TRBJ2-1; 7 bases align to TRBD1. The CDR3 spans 15 residues. Germline V gives CDR1 SGHTA, CDR2 FQGTGA. V gave up 1 base and J gave up 1 base; unmatched junction bases: 1. Here the CDR3 DNA reads TGTGCCAGCAGCTTAATACAGGGGTCCTACAATGAGCAGTTCTTC. Protein product: CASSLIQGSYNEQFF. Based on the CDR3 plus reference TRBV7-3 and TRBJ2-1, the full variable domain is GAGVSQTPSNKVTEKGKYVELRCDPISGHTALYWYRQSLGQGPEFLIYFQGTGAADDSGLPNDRFFAVRPEGSVSTLKIQRTERGDSAVYLCASSLIQGSYNEQFFGPGTRLTVL.

In this sample, this clone turned up once. The V and J genes are TRBV15 and TRBJ2-1; 7 nucleotides line up with TRBD2. V dropped 0 bases and J dropped 4; count of bases not matched to a gene: 3. Germline V gene lookup returns CDR1 LNHNV and CDR2 YYDKDF (reference sequence). The CDR3 consists of 15 residues. The DNA of the CDR3 is TGTGCCACCAGCAGAGATCGACTAGCTTACAATGAGCAGTTCTTC. This gives the protein CATSRDRLAYNEQFF.

The genes are TRBV18 and TRBJ2-1; 9 bases match TRBD2. The CDR3 extends over 17 amino acids. In germline, CDR1 is KGHSH, CDR2 LQKENI. V shed 3 bases, J shed 2 bases, and the junction held 8 bases outside the gene matches. This CDR3 is CASSPYIAGDTYNEQFF. CDR3 DNA: TGTGCCAGCTCACCCTATATAGCGGGGGACACCTACAATGAGCAGTTCTTC.

The chain carries TRBV10-3 and TRBJ1-3; maybe TRBD1 (6 bases). The CDR3 has 15 amino acids. Germline CDR1 is ENHRY and CDR2 is SYGVKD. V lost 4 bases and J lost 0, with 10 bases in between. The CDR3 is CAISGDRYSGNTIYF. CDR3 sequence (DNA): TGTGCCATCAGTGGTGACAGGTACTCTGGAAACACCATATATTTT.

CDR3 protein: CASSSSGGQGANTEAFF. The CDR3 coding sequence is TGTGCCAGCAGTTCCTCAGGCGGACAGGGAGCGAACACTGAAGCTTTCTTT. The chain couples TRBV27 to TRBJ1-1, with 8 nucleotides matching TRBD1. CDR1 is MNHEY, CDR2 SMNVEV, per germline (reference sequence). Trimming at V came to 4 bases and at J to 1 base, leaving 11 bases not matched to a gene. CDR3 length: 17 residues.

This chain joins TRBV29-1 and TRBJ1-1; 7 bases fit TRBD1. V shed 4 bases and J 11 bases; nucleotides not matched to a gene: 7. Germline loops: CDR1 SQVTM, CDR2 ANQGSEA. The CDR3 is 11 residues long. The CDR3 nucleotides are TGCAGCGTTGGAAGACAGGGTATGGCTTTCTTT. This gives the protein CSVGRQGMAFF.

The chain recombines TRBV10-3 with TRBJ2-7, with 10 bases that match TRBD1. In germline, CDR1 is ENHRY, CDR2 SYGVKD. V dropped 3 bases and J dropped 2; count of bases not matched to a gene: 4. This CDR3 contains 15 residues. The CDR3 nucleotides are TGTGCCATCAGTGATCGCGGACAGGGGGCCTACGAGCAGTACTTC. Translating it yields CAISDRGQGAYEQYF.

This chain links TRBV9 with TRBJ1-2; 8 nucleotides match TRBD1. Germline CDR1 and CDR2: SGDLS and YYNGEE. This CDR3 region has 16 residues. V shed 4 bases and J 4 bases; nucleotides not matched to a gene: 12. CDR3 coding DNA: TGTGCCAGCAGCTCAGACCATGGACAGGGAACCTATGGCTACACCTTC. Its protein is CASSSDHGQGTYGYTF.

The rearrangement joins TRBV6-2 or TRBV6-3 to TRBJ1-2, with 9 bases aligning to TRBD1. V shed 6 bases, J shed 4 bases, and the junction held 6 bases outside the gene matches. The CDR3 length is 14 residues. Germline V gene lookup returns CDR1 MNHEY and CDR2 SVGEGT. CDR3 sequence (DNA): TGTGCCAGCAGCTATACAGGGGGCGTCTATGGCTACACCTTC. It yields the protein CASSYTGGVYGYTF.

The rearrangement joins TRBV27 to TRBJ2-6, with D hard to call. This CDR3 has 16 residues. CDR1 is MNHEY, CDR2 SMNVEV, per germline (reference sequence). The V end lost 8 bases, the J end lost 0 bases, and 14 bases lay between the germline ends. The CDR3 spells CASRNSLSSGANVLTF. The CDR3 DNA sequence: TGTGCCAGCCGAAACTCCTTATCCTCTGGGGCCAACGTCCTGACTTTC.

The chain links TRBV18 to TRBJ1-1; 9 bases are shared with TRBD1. CDR3 length: 15 residues. Germline V lookup: CDR1 KGHSH, CDR2 LQKENI. V gave up 3 bases and J gave up 1 base; unmatched junction bases: 3. The CDR3 loop is CASSPKGQGNTEAFF. The CDR3 DNA reads TGTGCCAGCTCACCCAAGGGACAGGGGAACACTGAAGCTTTCTTT. Filled out from reference TRBV18 and TRBJ1-1, the complete variable domain reads NAGVMQNPRHLVRRRGQEARLRCSPMKGHSHVYWYRQLPEEGLKFMVYLQKENIIDESGMPKERFSAEFPKEGPSILRIQQVVRGDSAAYFCASSPKGQGNTEAFFGQGTRLTVV.

The J gene is TRBJ1-5, the V gene TRBV7-8, with TRBD1 identical over 10 bases. The CDR3 runs to 14 residues. The V gene's germline CDR1 is SGHVS and CDR2 FQNEAQ. Losses at the gene ends were 5 bases for V and 4 bases for J; bases not matched to a gene: 2. CDR3 sequence reads: CASSVDRGNQPQHF. CDR3 coding DNA: TGTGCCAGCAGCGTGGACAGGGGGAATCAGCCCCAGCATTTT.

The V call is TRBV2, the J call TRBJ2-1, with 10 bases matching TRBD2. J gave up 5 bases and V 7 bases, and 5 bases lay outside the gene matches. This CDR3 region has 14 residues. The germline CDR1 and CDR2 sequences are SNHLY and FYNNEI. DNA of the CDR3: TGTGCCAGCACCGGGACTAGCGCAGACAATGAGCAGTTCTTC. Its translation is CASTGTSADNEQFF.

CDR3 region: CACPERGGGNTGELFF. The CDR3 region has the DNA TGTGCCTGCCCAGAGCGGGGGGGCGGAAACACCGGGGAGCTGTTTTTT. This chain links TRBV30 with TRBJ2-2; 10 nucleotides agree with TRBD2. CDR3 length: 16 residues. J was trimmed by 2 bases and V by 6 bases; bases with no gene match: 9. CDR1 and CDR2 from the germline V gene are GTSNPN and SVGIG (reference sequence).

The V call is TRBV6-6, the J call TRBJ2-3; possible D gene TRBD2, 6 bases. Per germline, CDR1 MNHNY and CDR2 SVGAGI (reference sequence). This CDR3 contains 15 residues. The V and J ends lost 5 bases and 0 bases respectively, with 12 bases between them. For the CDR3, the DNA is TGTGCCAGCAGTACAGGAGGGGCGAGCACAGATACGCAGTATTTT. Translated, it gives CASSTGGASTDTQYF.

This chain links TRBV5-1 with TRBJ2-1, with a weak D call TRBD2 (5 bases). Trimming shortened V by 0 bases and J by 0 bases, and 10 bases separated the two germline ends. The CDR3 runs to 16 residues. Looked up from germline, CDR1 is SGHRS and CDR2 is YFSETQ. CDR3 sequence (DNA): TGCGCCAGCAGCTTGGAAGCGGTAAGCTCCTACAATGAGCAGTTCTTC. It yields the protein CASSLEAVSSYNEQFF.

The V gene is TRBV2, the J gene TRBJ1-5; TRBD1 matches at 8 bases. The CDR3 has 15 amino acids. Trimming took 4 bases from V and 3 from J; bases not matched to a gene: 5. Germline V gene data show CDR1 as SNHLY and CDR2 as FYNNEI. The CDR3 DNA sequence: TGTGCCAGCAGTGGGACAGGGTTTGACAATCAGCCCCAGCATTTT. It specifies CASSGTGFDNQPQHF.

The chain uses TRBV3-1 (or the pseudogene TRBV3-2) and TRBJ1-5, with 10 bases matching TRBD1. Looked up from germline, CDR1 is LGHDT and CDR2 is YNNKEL (reference sequence). The V gene end was trimmed by 4 bases and the J gene end by 5 bases; junction bases not matched to a gene: 2. This CDR3 spans 14 amino acids. This CDR3 is CASSPGQGYQPQHF. For the CDR3, the DNA is TGTGCCAGCAGCCCGGGACAGGGGTATCAGCCCCAGCATTTT.

CDR3 residues: CASSLGYTGMNEQFF. The CDR3 DNA is TGTGCCAGCAGCTTAGGTTACACAGGGATGAATGAGCAGTTCTTC. The gene calls are TRBV7-9 and TRBJ2-1; D might be TRBD1 (6 bases). Trimming removed 1 base at V and 7 bases at J, with 14 bases between. The CDR3 runs 15 residues. CDR1 SEHNR and CDR2 FQNEAQ come from the germline V gene (reference sequence).

This clone is a singleton in its sample. This chain connects TRBV4-3 to TRBJ2-1, with TRBD2 matching over 10 bases. J was trimmed by 3 bases and V by 1 base; bases with no gene match: 0. Germline CDR1 and CDR2: LGHNA and YSLEER. This CDR3 comprises 15 residues. The CDR3 here is CASSQVAGGYNEQFF. CDR3 coding DNA: TGCGCCAGCAGCCAAGTAGCGGGAGGCTACAATGAGCAGTTCTTC.

V is TRBV9 and J is TRBJ1-1; weak D call: TRBD1 (6 bases). This CDR3 is built from 16 residues. CDR1 is SGDLS and CDR2 is YYNGEE in the germline V gene. The V end lost 3 bases, the J end lost 2 bases, and 17 bases lay between the germline ends. As DNA, the CDR3 is TGTGCCAGCAGCGCCCTAAACAGGGTCGTAAACACTGAAGCTTTCTTT. Translated, it gives CASSALNRVVNTEAFF.

V and J are TRBV30 and TRBJ1-3; unclear D gene. The V end was cut by 2 bases, the J end by 7 bases, with 6 bases between. Germline-derived CDR1 and CDR2 are GTSNPN and SVGIG (reference sequence). The CDR3 is 11 amino acids. DNA of the CDR3: TGTGCCTGGAGTTGGCGGAACACCATATATTTT. It encodes CAWSWRNTIYF.